The text below deals with one T cell receptor beta chain. Antigen: not known. With 7 bases removed from V and 6 bases from J, the gap between germline ends came to 17 bases. Germline V lookup: CDR1 SQVTM, CDR2 ANQGSEA. This CDR3 is 13 amino acids long. This sample is drawn from a study of response to subunit inactivated influenza vaccine. Study-level findings and limits: It was suggested by the authors that few new T cells are recruited by each seasonal influenza vaccination.

TCRdb called the RT-PCR reads again in MiXCR, with one record for every CDR3 protein. The table shows hundreds of thousands of distinct CDR3 sequences, with roughly 27% occurring only once. This TCR was recovered from a man aged 45-65 years who received an inactivated influenza vaccine. The gene calls are TRBV29-1 and TRBJ2-3; D is possibly TRBD2 (6 bases). This specimen consisted of CD4+ T cells sorted from PBMCs, obtained approximately 5 days after vaccination. CDR3 coding DNA: TGCAGCGCAGTGCGGGGATTGGGGGATACGCAGTATTTT. Protein sequence: CSAVRGLGDTQYF.